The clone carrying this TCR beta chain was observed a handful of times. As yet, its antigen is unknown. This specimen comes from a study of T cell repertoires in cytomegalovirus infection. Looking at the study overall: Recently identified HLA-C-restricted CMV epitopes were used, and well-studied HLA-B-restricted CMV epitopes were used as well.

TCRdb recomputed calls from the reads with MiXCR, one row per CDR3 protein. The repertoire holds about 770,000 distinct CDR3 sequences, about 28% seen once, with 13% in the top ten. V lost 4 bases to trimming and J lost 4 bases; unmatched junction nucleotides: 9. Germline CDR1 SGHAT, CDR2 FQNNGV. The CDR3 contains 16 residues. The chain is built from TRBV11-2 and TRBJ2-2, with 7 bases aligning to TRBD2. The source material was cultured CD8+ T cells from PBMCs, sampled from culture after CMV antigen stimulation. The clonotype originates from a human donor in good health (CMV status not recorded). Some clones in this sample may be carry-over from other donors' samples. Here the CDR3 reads CASSYIQRGGTGELFF. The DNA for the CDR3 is TGTGCCAGCAGCTACATCCAGCGGGGAGGCACCGGGGAGCTGTTTTTT.